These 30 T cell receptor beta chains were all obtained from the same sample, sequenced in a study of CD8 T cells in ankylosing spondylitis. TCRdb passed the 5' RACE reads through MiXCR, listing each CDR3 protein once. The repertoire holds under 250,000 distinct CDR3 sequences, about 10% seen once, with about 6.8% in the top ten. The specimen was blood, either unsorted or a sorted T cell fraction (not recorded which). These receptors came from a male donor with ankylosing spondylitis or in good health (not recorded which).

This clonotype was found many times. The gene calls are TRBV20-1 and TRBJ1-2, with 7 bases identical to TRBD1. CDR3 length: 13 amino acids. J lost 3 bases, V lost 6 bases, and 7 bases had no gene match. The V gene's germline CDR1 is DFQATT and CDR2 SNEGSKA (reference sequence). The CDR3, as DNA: TGCAGTGCCACTACGACAGGGCACTATGGCTACACCTTC. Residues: CSATTTGHYGYTF.

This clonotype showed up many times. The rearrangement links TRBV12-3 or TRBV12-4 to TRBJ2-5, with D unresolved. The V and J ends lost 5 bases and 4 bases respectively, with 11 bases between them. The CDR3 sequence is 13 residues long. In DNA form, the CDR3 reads TGTGCCAGCAGTCCCCAGCTCATAGAGACCCAGTACTTC. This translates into CASSPQLIETQYF.

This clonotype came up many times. CDR3 region: CATSRGEAYNEQFF. CDR3 in DNA: TGTGCCACCAGCAGGGGTGAGGCCTACAATGAGCAGTTCTTC. The chain carries TRBV15 and TRBJ2-1; D gene unclear. Trimming removed 3 bases from V and 2 bases from J, with 8 bases in between. CDR1 and CDR2 from the germline V gene are LNHNV and YYDKDF (reference sequence). The CDR3 has 14 residues. Supplemented by reference TRBV15 and TRBJ2-1, the full variable domain reads DAMVIQNPRYQVTQFGKPVTLSCSQTLNHNVMYWYQQKSSQAPKLLFHYYDKDFNNEADTPDNFQSRRPNTSFCFLDIRSPGLGDTAMYLCATSRGEAYNEQFFGPGTRLTVL.

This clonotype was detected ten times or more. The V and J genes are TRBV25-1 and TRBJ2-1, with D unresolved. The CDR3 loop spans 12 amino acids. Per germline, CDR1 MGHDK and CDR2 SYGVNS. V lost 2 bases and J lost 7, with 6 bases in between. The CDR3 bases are TGTGCCAGCAGTGAACGATGGAATGAGCAGTTCTTC. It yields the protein CASSERWNEQFF.

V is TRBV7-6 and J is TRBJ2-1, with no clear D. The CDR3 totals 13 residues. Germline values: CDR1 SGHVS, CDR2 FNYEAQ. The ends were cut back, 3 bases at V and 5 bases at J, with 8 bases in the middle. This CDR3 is CASSFRRHNEQFF. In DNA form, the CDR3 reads TGTGCCAGCAGCTTCCGTAGACACAATGAGCAGTTCTTC.

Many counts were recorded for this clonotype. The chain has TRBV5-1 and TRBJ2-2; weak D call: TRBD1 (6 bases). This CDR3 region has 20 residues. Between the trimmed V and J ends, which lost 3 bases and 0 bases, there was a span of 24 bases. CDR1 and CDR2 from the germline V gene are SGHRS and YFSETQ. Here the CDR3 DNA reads TGCGCCAGCAGCTCCTTCTGGACAGAACTCAGGTTCGCGAACACCGGGGAGCTGTTTTTT. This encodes CASSSFWTELRFANTGELFF.

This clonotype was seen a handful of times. The CDR3 sequence: CASSEDETGHNEQFF. CDR3 nucleotide sequence: TGTGCCAGCAGTGAAGATGAGACAGGCCACAATGAGCAGTTCTTC. The J gene is TRBJ2-1, the V gene TRBV6-1; D is perhaps TRBD1 (6 bases). Germline V gene data show CDR1 as MNHNS and CDR2 as SASEGT. V shed 1 base and J shed 5 bases, with 12 bases lying between them. The CDR3 has 15 amino acids.

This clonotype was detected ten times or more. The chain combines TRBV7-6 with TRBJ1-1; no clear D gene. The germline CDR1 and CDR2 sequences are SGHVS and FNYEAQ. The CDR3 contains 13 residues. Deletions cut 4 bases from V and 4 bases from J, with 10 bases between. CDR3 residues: CASSSRAGTEAFF. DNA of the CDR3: TGTGCCAGCAGCTCCCGGGCCGGCACTGAAGCTTTCTTT.

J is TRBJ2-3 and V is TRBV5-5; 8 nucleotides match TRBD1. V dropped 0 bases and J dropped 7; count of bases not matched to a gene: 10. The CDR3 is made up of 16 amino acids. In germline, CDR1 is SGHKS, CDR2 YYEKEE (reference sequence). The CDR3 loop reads CASSLAVTGVSNTQYF. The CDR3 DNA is TGTGCCAGCAGCTTGGCGGTGACAGGGGTTTCGAATACGCAGTATTTT.

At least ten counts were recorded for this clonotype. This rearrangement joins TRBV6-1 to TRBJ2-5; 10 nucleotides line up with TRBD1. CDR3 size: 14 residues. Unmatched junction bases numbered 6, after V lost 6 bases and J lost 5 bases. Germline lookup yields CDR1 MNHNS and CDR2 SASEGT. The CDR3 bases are TGTGCCAGCAGGTCGACAGGGGGCGCGGAGACCCAGTACTTC. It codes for CASRSTGGAETQYF.

The CDR3 reads CAIRTRQMNTEAFF. The CDR3 DNA is TGTGCCATCAGAACGAGACAGATGAACACTGAAGCTTTCTTT. The gene calls are TRBV10-3 and TRBJ1-1; D possibly corresponds to TRBD1 (5 bases). The CDR3 is 14 amino acids. The V end lost 6 bases, the J end lost 0 bases, and 11 bases lay between the germline ends. Germline-derived CDR1 and CDR2 are ENHRY and SYGVKD.

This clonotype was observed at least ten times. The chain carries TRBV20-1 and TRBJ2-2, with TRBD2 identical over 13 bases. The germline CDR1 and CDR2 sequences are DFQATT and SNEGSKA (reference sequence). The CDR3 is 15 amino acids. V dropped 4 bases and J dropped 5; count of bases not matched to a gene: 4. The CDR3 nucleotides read TGCAGTGCTATCACTAGCGGGAGGGCGACCGGGGAGCTGTTTTTT. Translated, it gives CSAITSGRATGELFF.

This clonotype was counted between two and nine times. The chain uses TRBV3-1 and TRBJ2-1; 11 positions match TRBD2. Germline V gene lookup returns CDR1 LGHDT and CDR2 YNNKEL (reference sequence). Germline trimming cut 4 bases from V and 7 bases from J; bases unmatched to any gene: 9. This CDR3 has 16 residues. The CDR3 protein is CASSPKIAGGPNEQFF. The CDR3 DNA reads TGTGCCAGCAGCCCGAAAATAGCGGGAGGGCCGAATGAGCAGTTCTTC.

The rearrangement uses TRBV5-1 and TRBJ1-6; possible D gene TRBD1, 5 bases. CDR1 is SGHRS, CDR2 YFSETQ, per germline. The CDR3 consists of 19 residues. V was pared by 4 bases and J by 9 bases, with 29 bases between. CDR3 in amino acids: CASSPARAEGKKGLSPLHF. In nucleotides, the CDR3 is TGCGCCAGCAGCCCGGCTCGGGCAGAGGGGAAAAAGGGACTTTCACCCCTCCACTTT.

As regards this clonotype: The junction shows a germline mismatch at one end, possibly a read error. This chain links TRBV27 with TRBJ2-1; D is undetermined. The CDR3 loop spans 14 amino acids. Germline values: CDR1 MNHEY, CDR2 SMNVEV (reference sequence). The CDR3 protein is CASRAENSHNEQFF. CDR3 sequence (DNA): TGTGCCAGCAGGGCGGAAAACTCCCACAATGAGCAGTTCTTC.

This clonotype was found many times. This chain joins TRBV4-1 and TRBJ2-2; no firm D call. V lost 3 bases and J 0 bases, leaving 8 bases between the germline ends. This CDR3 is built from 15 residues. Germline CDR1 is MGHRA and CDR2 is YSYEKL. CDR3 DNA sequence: TGCGCCAGCAGCCACAGTAAATCGAACACCGGGGAGCTGTTTTTT. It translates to CASSHSKSNTGELFF.

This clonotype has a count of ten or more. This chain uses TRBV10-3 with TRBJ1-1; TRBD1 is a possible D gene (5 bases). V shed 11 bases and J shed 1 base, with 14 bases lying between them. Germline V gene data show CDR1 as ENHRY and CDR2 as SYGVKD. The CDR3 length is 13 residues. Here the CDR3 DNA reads TGTGCCGTCGGGCCACAGGCGAACACTGAAGCTTTCTTT. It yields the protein CAVGPQANTEAFF.

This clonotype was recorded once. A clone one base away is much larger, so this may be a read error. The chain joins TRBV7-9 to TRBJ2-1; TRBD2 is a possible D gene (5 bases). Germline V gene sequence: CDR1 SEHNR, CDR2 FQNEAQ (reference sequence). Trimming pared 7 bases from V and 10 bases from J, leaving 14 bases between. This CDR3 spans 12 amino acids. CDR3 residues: CASNSSSLEQFF. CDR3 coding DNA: TGTGCCAGCAACTCCTCTAGCTTAGAGCAGTTCTTC. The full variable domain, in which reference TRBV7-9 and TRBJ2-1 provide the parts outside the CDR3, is DTGVSQNPRHKITKRGQNVTFRCDPISEHNRLYWYRQTLGQGPEFLTYFQNEAQLEKSRLLSDRFSAERPKGSFSTLEIQRTEQGDSAMYLCASNSSSLEQFFGPGTRLTVL.

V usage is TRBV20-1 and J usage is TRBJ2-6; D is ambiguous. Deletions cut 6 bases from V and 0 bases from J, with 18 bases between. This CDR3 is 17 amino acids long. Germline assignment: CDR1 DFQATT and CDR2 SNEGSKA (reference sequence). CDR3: CSAPVPRRSSGANVLTF. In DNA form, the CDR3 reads TGCAGTGCCCCGGTCCCCAGACGGAGCTCTGGGGCCAACGTCCTGACTTTC.

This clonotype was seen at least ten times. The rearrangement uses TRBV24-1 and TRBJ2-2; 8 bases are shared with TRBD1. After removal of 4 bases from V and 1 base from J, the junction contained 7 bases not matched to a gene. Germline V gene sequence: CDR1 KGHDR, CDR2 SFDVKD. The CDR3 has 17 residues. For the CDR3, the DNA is TGTGCCACCAGTGACATCACGACAGGGGTGAACACCGGGGAGCTGTTTTTT. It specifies CATSDITTGVNTGELFF.

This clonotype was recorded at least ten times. As DNA, the CDR3 is TGCGCCAGCAGCTTGGCAGGGGTCCCGTACTATGAGCAGTTCTTC. This sequence encodes CASSLAGVPYYEQFF. This rearrangement joins TRBV5-1 to TRBJ2-1; TRBD1 is a possible D gene (6 bases). CDR1 is SGHRS and CDR2 is YFSETQ in the germline V gene. The CDR3 has 15 amino acids. V lost 0 bases and J 8 bases, leaving 15 bases between the germline ends. Variable domain in full (rest from reference TRBV5-1 and TRBJ2-1): KAGVTQTPRYLIKTRGQQVTLSCSPISGHRSVSWYQQTPGQGLQFLFEYFSETQRNKGNFPGRFSGRQFSNSRSEMNVSTLELGDSALYLCASSLAGVPYYEQFFGPGTRLTVL.

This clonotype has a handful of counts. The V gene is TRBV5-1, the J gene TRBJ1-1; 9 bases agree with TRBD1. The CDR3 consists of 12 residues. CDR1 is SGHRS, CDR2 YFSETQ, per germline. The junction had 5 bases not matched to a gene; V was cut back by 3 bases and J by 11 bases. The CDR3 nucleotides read TGCGCCAGCAGCTGGACAGGGGTGGAGGCTTTCTTT. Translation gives CASSWTGVEAFF.

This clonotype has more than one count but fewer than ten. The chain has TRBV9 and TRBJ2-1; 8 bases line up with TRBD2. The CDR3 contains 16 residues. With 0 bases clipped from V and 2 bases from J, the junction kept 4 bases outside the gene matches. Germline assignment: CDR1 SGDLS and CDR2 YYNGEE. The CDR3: CASSVEGGGTYNEQFF. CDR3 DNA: TGTGCCAGCAGCGTAGAAGGCGGGGGGACCTACAATGAGCAGTTCTTC.

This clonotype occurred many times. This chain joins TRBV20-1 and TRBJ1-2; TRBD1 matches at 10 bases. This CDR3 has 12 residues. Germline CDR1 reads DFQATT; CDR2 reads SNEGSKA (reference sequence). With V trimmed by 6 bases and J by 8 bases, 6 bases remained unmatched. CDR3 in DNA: TGCAGTGCGATGACAGGGGGCAGGGGCTACACCTTC. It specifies CSAMTGGRGYTF.

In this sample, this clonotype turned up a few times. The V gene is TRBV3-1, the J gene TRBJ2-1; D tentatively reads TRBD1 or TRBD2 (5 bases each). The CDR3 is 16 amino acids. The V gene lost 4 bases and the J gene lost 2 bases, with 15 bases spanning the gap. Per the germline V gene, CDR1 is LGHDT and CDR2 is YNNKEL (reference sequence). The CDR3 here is CASSLSFGTTYNEQFF. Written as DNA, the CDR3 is TGTGCCAGCAGCCTAAGTTTCGGGACCACCTACAATGAGCAGTTCTTC.

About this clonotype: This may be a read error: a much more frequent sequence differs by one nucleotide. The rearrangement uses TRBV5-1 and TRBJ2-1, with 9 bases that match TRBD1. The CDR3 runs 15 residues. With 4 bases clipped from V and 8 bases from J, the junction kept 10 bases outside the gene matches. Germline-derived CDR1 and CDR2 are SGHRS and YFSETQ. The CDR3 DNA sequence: TGCGCCAGCAGCGTGGGACAGGGAGGCAGCGATGAGCAGTTCTTC. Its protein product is CASSVGQGGSDEQFF.

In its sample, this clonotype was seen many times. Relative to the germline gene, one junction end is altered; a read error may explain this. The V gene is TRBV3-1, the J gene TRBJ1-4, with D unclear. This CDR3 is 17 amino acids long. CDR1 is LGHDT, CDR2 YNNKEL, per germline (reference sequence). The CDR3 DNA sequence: TGTGCCAGCAGCCAAGAGAGCTCACACGCAACTAATGAGAAACTGTTTTTT. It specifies CASSQESSHATNEKLFF.

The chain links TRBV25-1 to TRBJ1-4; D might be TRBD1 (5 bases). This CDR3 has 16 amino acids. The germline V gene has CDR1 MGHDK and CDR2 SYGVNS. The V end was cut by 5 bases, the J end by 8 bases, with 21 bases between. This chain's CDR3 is CASSPPLGGGGEKLFF. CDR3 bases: TGTGCCAGCAGTCCCCCGCTGGGGGGGGGTGGGGAAAAACTGTTTTTT.

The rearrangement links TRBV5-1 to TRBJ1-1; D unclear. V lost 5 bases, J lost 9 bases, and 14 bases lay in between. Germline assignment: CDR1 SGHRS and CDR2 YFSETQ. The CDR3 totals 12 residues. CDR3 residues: CASRSGREKAFF. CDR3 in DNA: TGCGCCAGCAGATCGGGGAGGGAGAAAGCTTTCTTT.

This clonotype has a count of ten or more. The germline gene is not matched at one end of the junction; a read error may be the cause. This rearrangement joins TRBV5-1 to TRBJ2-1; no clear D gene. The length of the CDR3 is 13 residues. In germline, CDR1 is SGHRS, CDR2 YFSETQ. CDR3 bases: TGCGCCAGCAGCTTGGATTTCCGTTATGAACAGTTCTTC. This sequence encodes CASSLDFRYEQFF.